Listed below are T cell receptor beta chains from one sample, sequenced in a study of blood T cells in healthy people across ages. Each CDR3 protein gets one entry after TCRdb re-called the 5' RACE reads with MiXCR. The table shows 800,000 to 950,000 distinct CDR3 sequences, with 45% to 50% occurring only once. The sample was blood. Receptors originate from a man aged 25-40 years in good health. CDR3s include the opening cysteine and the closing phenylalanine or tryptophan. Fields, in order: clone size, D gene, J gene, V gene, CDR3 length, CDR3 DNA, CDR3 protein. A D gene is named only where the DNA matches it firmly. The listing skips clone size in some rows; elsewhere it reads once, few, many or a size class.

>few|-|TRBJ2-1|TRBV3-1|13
TGTGCCAGCAGCCAAGCCCCTAGTAATGAGCAGTTCTTC
CASSQAPSNEQFF
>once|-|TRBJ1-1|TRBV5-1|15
TGCGCCAGCAGCTTAGATGCGGGAGTGAACACTGAAGCTTTCTTT
CASSLDAGVNTEAFF
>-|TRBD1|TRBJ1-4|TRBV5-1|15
TGCGCCAGCGGACCCACAGGGGGCGGGCGTGAAAAACTGTTTTTT
CASGPTGGGREKLFF
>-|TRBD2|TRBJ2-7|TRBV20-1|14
TGCAGTGCTAGAAAGGGACTAGCGACCCACGAGCAGTACTTC
CSARKGLATHEQYF
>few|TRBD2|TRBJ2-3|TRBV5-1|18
TGCGCCAGCAGCTATCTCCTAGCGGGGGGCCCTAGCACAGATACGCAGTATTTT
CASSYLLAGGPSTDTQYF
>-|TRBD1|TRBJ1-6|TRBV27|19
TGTGCCAGCAGCGTACAGGGGGACCAAACGTACTCCTATAATTCACCCCTCCACTTT
CASSVQGDQTYSYNSPLHF
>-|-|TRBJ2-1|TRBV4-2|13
TGTGCCAGCAGTCAAGAGATTATCAAGGAGCAGTTCTTC
CASSQEIIKEQFF
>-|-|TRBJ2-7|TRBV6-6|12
TGTGCCAGCAGTTACCCCTTCCGCGAGCAGTACTTC
CASSYPFREQYF
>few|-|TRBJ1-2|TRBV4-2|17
TGTGCCAGCAGCCAACCCGACGGGACACCAGCTAACTATGGCTACACCTTC
CASSQPDGTPANYGYTF
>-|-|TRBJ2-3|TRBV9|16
TGTGCCAGCAGCTCCAGCCTCACGATCGGGTCAGATACGCAGTATTTT
CASSSSLTIGSDTQYF
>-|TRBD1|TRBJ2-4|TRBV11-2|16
TGTGCCAGCAGCCCTGACAGGGGTTATGCCAAAAACATTCAGTACTTC
CASSPDRGYAKNIQYF
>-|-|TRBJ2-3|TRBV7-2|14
TGTGCCAGCAGATCCGGGGTCCTAACAGATACGCAGTATTTT
CASRSGVLTDTQYF
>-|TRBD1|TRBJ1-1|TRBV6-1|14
TGTGCCAGCAGGACGGACAGGGGGAACACTGAAGCTTTCTTT
CASRTDRGNTEAFF
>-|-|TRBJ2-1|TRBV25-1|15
TGTGCCAGCAGTGAATCGGGGCGTCGCCGGGGTGAGCAGTTCTTC
CASSESGRRRGEQFF
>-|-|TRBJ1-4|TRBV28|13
TGTGCCAGCAGTCAGGGGAATCGAGAAAAACTGTTTTTT
CASSQGNREKLFF
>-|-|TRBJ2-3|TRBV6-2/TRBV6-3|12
TGTGCCAGCAGGCAAAGGAGAGATACGCAGTATTTT
CASRQRRDTQYF
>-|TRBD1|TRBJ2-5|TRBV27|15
TGTGCCAGCAGTTTATTATCAGGGGGCTGGGAGACCCAGTACTTC
CASSLLSGGWETQYF
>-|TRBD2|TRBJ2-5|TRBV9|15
TGTGCCAGCAGCACGGGACTAGCGGGGCTTGAGACCCAGTACTTC
CASSTGLAGLETQYF
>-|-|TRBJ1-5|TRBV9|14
TGTGCCAGCAGCGTAGGGGACCTCGGGCAGCCCCAGCATTTT
CASSVGDLGQPQHF
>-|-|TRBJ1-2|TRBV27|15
TGTGCCAGCAGTTTAGCAGGGGACGGAGTCTATGGCTACACCTTC
CASSLAGDGVYGYTF
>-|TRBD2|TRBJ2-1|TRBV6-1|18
TGTGCCAGCGGGTATCTGATCGGGGAACTAGCGTTCTGGAATGAGCAGTTCTTC
CASGYLIGELAFWNEQFF
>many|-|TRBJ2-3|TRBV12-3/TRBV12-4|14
TGTGCCAGCACCGCGGGACCCAATAGAGATACGCAGTATTTT
CASTAGPNRDTQYF
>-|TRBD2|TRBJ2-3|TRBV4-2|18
TGTGCCAGCAGCCAAGATGAACTAGCGGGGGGGCTCCGAGATACGCAGTATTTT
CASSQDELAGGLRDTQYF
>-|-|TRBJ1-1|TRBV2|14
TGTGCCAGCAGACGGGCCGAGGAGGGCACTGAAGCTTTCTTT
CASRRAEEGTEAFF
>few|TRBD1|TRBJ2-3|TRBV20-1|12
TGCAGTGCTGACGGGACAGCAGATACGCAGTATTTT
CSADGTADTQYF
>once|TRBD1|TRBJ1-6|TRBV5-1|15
TGCGCCAGCAGCTTGGAACAGGGGGATAATTCACCCCTCCACTTT
CASSLEQGDNSPLHF
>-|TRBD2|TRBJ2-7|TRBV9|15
TGTGCCAGCAGCGTCTCCGCGGGGGGTTCCTACGAGCAGTACTTC
CASSVSAGGSYEQYF
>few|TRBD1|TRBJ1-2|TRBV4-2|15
TGTGCCAGCAGCCAAGGGGACAGGGGTAACTATGGCTACACCTTC
CASSQGDRGNYGYTF